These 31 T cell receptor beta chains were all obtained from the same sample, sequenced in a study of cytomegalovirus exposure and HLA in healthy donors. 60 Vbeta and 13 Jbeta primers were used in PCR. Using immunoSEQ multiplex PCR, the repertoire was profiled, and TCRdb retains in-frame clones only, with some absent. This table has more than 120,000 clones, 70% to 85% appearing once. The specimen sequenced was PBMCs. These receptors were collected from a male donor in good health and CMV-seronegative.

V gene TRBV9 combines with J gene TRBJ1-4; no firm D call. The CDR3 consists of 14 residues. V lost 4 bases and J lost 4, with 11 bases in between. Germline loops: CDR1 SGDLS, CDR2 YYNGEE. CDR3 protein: CASSHDTSNEKLFF. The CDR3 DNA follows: TGTGCCAGCAGCCATGACACGAGTAATGAAAAACTGTTTTTT.

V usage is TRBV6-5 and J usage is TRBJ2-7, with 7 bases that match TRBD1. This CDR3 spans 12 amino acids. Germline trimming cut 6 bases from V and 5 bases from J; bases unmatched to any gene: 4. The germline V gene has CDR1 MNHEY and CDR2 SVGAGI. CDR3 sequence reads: CASRADRDEQYF. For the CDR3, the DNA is TGTGCCAGCAGAGCAGACAGGGACGAGCAGTACTTC.

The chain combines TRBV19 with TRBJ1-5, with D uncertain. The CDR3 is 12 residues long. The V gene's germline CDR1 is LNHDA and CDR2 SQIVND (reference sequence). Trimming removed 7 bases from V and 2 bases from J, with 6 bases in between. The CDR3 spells CASTQGNQPQHF. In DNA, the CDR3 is TGTGCCAGTACCCAGGGCAATCAGCCCCAGCATTTT.

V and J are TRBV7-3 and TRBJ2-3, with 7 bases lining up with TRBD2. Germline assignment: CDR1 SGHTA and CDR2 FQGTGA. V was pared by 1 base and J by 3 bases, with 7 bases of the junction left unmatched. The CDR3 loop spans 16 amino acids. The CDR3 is CASSLIGRAPTDTQYF. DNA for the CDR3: TGTGCCAGCAGCTTAATAGGGAGGGCCCCGACAGATACGCAGTATTTT.

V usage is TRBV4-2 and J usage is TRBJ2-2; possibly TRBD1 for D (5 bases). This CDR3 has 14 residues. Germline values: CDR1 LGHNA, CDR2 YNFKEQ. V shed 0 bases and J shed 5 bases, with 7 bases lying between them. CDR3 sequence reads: CASSQDRDTGELFF. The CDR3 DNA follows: TGTGCCAGCAGCCAAGACAGGGATACCGGGGAGCTGTTTTTT.

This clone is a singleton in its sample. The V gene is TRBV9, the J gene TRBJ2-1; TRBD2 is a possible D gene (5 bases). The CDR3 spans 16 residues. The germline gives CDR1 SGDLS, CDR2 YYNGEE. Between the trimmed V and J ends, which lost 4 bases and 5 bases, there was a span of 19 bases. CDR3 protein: CASSPYNSRDDNEQFF. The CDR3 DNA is TGTGCCAGCAGCCCATATAATTCCCGGGATGACAATGAGCAGTTCTTC.

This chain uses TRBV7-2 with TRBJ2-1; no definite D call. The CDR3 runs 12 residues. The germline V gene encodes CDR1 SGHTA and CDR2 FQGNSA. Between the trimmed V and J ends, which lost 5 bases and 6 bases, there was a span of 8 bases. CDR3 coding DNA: TGTGCCAGCAGCCCAGGAAGCAATGAGCAGTTCTTC. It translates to CASSPGSNEQFF.

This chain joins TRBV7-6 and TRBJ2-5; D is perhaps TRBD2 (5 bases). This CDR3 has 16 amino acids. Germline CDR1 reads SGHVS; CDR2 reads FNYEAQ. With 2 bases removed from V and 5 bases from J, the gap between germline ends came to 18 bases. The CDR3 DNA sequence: TGTGCCAGCAGCTTAAGTCGGGAAGGGAATTTGGAGACCCAGTACTTC. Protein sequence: CASSLSREGNLETQYF.

CDR3 residues: CASSSGLSTDTQYF. The DNA of the CDR3 is TGTGCCAGCAGTTCAGGTCTCTCCACAGATACGCAGTATTTT. The chain couples TRBV6-1 to TRBJ2-3, with D unclear. The ends were cut back, 5 bases at V and 2 bases at J, with 11 bases in the middle. The length of the CDR3 is 14 residues. The germline CDR1 and CDR2 sequences are MNHNS and SASEGT.

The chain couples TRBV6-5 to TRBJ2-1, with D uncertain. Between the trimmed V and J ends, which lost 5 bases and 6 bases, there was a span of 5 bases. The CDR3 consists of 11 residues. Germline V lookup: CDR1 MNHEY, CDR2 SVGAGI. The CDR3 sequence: CASSLGNEQFF. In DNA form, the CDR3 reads TGTGCCAGCAGTCTAGGCAATGAGCAGTTCTTC.

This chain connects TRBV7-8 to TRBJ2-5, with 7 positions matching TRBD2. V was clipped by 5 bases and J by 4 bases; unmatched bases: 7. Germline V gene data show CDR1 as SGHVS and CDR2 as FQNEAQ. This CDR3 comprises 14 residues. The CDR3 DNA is TGTGCCAGCAGCCCGTGGTCGGGAGGAGAGACCCAGTACTTC. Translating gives CASSPWSGGETQYF.

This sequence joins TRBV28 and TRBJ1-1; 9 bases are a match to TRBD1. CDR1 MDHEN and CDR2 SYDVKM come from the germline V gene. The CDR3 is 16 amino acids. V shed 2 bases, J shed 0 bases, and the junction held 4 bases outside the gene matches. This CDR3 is CASSLNRGRVNTEAFF. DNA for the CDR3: TGTGCCAGCAGTTTAAACAGGGGGCGCGTGAACACTGAAGCTTTCTTT.

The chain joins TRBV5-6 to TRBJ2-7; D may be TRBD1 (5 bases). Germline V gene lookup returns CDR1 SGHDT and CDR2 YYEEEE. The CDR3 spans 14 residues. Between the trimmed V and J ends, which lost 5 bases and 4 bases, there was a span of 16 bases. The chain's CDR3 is CASSGRVRIYEQYF. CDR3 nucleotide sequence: TGTGCCAGCAGTGGCAGGGTGCGGATATACGAGCAGTACTTC.

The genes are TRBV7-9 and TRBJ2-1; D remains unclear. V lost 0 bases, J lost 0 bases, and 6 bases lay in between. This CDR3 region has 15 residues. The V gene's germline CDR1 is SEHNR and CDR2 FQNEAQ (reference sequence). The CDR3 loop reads CASSLAMSSYNEQFF. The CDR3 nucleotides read TGTGCCAGCAGCTTAGCGATGAGCTCCTACAATGAGCAGTTCTTC.

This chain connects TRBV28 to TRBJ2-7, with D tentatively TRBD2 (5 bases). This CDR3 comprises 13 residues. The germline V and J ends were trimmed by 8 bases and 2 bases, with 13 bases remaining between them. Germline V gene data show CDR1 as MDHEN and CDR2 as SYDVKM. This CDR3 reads CASAGGGPYEQYF. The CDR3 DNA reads TGTGCCAGCGCGGGTGGCGGCCCCTACGAGCAGTACTTC.

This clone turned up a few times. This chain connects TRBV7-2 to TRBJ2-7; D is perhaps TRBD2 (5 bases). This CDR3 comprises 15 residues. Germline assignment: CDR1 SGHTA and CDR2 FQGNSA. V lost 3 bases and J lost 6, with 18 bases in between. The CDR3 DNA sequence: TGTGCCAGCAGCTTGGGATCCCCGGGATTGGCCGAGCAGTACTTC. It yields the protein CASSLGSPGLAEQYF.

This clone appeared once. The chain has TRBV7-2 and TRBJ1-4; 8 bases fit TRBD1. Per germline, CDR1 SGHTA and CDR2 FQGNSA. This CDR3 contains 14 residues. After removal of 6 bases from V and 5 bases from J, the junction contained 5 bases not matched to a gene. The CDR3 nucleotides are TGTGCCAGCAGTGCAGGGGGCTTGAATGAAAAACTGTTTTTT. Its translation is CASSAGGLNEKLFF.

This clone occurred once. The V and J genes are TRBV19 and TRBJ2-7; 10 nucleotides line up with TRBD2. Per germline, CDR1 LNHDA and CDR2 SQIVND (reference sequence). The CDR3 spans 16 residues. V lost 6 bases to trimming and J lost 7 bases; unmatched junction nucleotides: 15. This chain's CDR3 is CASRRASGSLWGEQYF. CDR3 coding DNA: TGTGCCAGTAGGAGGGCTAGCGGGAGCCTGTGGGGTGAGCAGTACTTC.

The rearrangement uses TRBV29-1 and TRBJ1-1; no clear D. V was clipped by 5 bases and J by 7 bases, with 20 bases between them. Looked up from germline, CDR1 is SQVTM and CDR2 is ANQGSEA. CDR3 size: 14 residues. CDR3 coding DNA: TGCAGCGTTCCAATGACCCAGCGGCCGGGTGAAGCTTTCTTT. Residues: CSVPMTQRPGEAFF.

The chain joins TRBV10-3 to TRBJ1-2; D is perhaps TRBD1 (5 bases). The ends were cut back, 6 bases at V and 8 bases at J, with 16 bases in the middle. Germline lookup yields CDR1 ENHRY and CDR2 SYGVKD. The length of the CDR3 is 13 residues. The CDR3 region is CAISGRVEGGYTF. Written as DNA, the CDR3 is TGTGCCATCAGCGGGCGGGTGGAGGGGGGCTACACCTTC.

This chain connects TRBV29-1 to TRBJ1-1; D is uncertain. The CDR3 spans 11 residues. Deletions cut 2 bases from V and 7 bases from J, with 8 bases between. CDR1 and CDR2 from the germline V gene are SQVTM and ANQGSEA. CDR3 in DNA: TGCAGCGTTGAAACCGGGGATGAAGCTTTCTTT. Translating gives CSVETGDEAFF.

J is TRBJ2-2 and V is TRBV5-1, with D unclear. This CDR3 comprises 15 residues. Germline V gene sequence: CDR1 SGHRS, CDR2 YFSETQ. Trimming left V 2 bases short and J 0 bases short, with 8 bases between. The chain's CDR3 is CASSFPTANTGELFF. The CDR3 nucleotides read TGCGCCAGCAGCTTCCCCACGGCGAACACCGGGGAGCTGTTTTTT.

The CDR3 loop is CASSFAGGRFF. The CDR3 DNA reads TGTGCCAGCAGTTTCGCAGGAGGGCGGTTCTTC. The chain joins TRBV28 to TRBJ2-1; weak D call: TRBD2 (6 bases). This CDR3 spans 11 amino acids. Germline V gene data show CDR1 as MDHEN and CDR2 as SYDVKM. Trimming took 3 bases from V and 15 from J, leaving 12 bases between them.

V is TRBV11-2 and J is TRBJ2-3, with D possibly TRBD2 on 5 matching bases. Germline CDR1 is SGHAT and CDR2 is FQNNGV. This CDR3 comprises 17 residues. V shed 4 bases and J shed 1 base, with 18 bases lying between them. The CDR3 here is CASSSPMSSSRTDTQYF. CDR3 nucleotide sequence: TGTGCCAGCAGCTCCCCCATGTCTAGCTCCCGCACAGATACGCAGTATTTT.

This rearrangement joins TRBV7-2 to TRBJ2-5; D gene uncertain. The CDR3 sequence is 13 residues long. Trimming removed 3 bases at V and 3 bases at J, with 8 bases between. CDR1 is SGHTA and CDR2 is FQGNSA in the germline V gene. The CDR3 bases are TGTGCCAGCAGCTTGACTGGCAAAGAGACCCAGTACTTC. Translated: CASSLTGKETQYF.

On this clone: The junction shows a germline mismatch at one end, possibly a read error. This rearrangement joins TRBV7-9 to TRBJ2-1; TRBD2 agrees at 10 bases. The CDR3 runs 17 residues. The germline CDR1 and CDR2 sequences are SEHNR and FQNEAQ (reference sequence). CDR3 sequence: CSSSLGLIAGGHNEQFF. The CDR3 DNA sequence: TGTTCCAGCAGCCTAGGACTTATAGCGGGAGGACACAATGAGCAGTTCTTC.

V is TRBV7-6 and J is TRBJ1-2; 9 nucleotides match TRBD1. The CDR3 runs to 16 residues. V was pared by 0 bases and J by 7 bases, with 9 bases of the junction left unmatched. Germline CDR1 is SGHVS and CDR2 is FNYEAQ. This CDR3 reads CASSLALPGTGTGYTF. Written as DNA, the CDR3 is TGTGCCAGCAGCTTAGCACTCCCCGGGACAGGGACTGGCTACACCTTC.

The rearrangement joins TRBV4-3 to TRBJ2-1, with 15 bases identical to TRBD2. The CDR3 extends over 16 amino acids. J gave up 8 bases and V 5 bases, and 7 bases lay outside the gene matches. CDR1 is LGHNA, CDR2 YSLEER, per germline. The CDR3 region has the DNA TGCGCCAGCAGCGACCGGACTAGCGGGAGGGCCGATGAGCAGTTCTTC. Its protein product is CASSDRTSGRADEQFF.

The CDR3 coding sequence is TGTGCCAGCAGCTACCTAGGATCCTACGAGCAGTACTTC. Encoded protein: CASSYLGSYEQYF. The V call is TRBV7-9, the J call TRBJ2-7; no clear D gene. CDR3 size: 13 residues. CDR1 is SEHNR and CDR2 is FQNEAQ in the germline V gene (reference sequence). The V end lost 4 bases, the J end lost 1 base, and 8 bases lay between the germline ends.

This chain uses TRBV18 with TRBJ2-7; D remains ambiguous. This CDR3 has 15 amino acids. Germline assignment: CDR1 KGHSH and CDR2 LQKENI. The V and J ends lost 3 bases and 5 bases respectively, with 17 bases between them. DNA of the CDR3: TGTGCCAGCTCACCGAGCCTCCCAAGAGGCAACGAGCAGTACTTC. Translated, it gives CASSPSLPRGNEQYF.

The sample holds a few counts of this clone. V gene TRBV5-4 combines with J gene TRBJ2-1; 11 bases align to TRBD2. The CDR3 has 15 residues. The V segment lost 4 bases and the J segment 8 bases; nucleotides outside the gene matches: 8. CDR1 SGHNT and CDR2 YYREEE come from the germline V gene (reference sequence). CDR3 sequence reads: CASSPGTSGGDEQFF. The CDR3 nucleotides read TGTGCCAGCAGCCCCGGGACTAGCGGAGGGGATGAGCAGTTCTTC.